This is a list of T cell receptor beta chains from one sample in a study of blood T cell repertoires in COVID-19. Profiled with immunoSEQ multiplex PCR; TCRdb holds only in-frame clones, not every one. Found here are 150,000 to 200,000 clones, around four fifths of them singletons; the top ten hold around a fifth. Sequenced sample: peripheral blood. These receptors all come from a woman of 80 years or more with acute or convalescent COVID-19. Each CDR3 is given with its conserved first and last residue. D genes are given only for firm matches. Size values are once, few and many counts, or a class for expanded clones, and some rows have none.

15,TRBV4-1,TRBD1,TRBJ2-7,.,CASSPTGARAYEQYF,TGCGCCAGCAGCCCAACAGGGGCACGGGCCTACGAGCAGTACTTC
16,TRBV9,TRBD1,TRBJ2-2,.,CASSTRTGGTTGELFF,TGTGCCAGCAGCACCCGGACAGGGGGGACCACCGGGGAGCTGTTTTTT
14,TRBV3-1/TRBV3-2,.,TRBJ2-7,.,CASSQDPQFDEQYF,TGTGCCAGCAGCCAAGATCCACAGTTCGACGAGCAGTACTTC
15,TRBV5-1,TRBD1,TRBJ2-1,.,CASSKGQTDVDEQFF,TGCGCCAGCAGCAAGGGACAGACAGATGTCGATGAGCAGTTCTTC
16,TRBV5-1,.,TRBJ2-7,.,CASSLATAGAVYEQYF,TGCGCCAGCAGCTTGGCCACGGCAGGGGCAGTCTACGAGCAGTACTTC
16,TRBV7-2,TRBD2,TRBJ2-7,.,CASSSRRAGGRYEQYF,TGTGCCAGCAGCTCTCGCAGGGCGGGAGGTCGATACGAGCAGTACTTC
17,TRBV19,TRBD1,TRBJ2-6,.,CASSIGQGASGANVLTF,TGTGCCAGTAGTATTGGGCAGGGGGCCTCTGGGGCCAACGTCCTGACTTTC
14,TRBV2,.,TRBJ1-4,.,CASSEMGRLEKLFF,TGTGCCAGCAGTGAAATGGGCCGCCTCGAAAAACTGTTTTTT
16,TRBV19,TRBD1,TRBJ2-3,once,CASSISWGTAVDTQYF,TGTGCCAGTAGTATATCCTGGGGGACAGCTGTTGATACGCAGTATTTT
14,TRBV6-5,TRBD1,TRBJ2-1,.,CASSYSQGAYEQFF,TGTGCCAGCAGTTACTCACAGGGGGCGTATGAGCAGTTCTTC
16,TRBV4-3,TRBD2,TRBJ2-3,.,CASSLTSGRGTDTQYF,TGCGCCAGCAGTCTAACTAGCGGGAGAGGAACAGATACGCAGTATTTT
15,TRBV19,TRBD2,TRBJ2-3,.,CASSRTSGITDTQYF,TGTGCCAGTAGCCGGACTAGCGGGATCACAGATACGCAGTATTTT
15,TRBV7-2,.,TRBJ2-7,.,CASSLGPGTVYEQYF,TGTGCCAGCAGCTTGGGTCCCGGGACTGTCTACGAGCAGTACTTC
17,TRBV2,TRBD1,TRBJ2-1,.,CASSEAWDRGSYNEQFF,TGTGCCAGCAGTGAAGCCTGGGACAGGGGATCCTACAATGAGCAGTTCTTC
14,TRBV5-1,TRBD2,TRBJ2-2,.,CASISGGNTGELFF,TGCGCCAGCATTTCGGGGGGGAACACCGGGGAGCTGTTTTTT
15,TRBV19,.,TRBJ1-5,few,CASSSRQTSNQPQHF,TGTGCCAGTAGTTCCCGACAGACTAGCAATCAGCCCCAGCATTTT
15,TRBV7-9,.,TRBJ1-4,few,CASSLATGINEKLFF,TGTGCCAGCAGCTTAGCCACAGGGATTAATGAAAAACTGTTTTTT
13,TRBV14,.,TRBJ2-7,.,CASSFTGSYEQYF,TGTGCCAGCAGCTTCACAGGTTCCTACGAGCAGTACTTC
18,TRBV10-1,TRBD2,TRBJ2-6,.,CASSESLAVSSGANVLTF,TGCGCCAGCAGTGAGTCCCTAGCGGTGAGCTCTGGGGCCAACGTCCTGACTTTC
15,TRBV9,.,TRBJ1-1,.,CASSVASSVNTEAFF,TGTGCCAGCAGCGTAGCTTCCAGTGTGAACACTGAAGCTTTCTTT
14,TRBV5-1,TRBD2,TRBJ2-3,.,CASSGGAGTDTQYF,TGCGCCAGCAGTGGCGGAGCGGGAACAGATACGCAGTATTTT
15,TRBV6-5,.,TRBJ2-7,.,CASQRYKEGFYEQYF,TGTGCCAGTCAACGCTACAAGGAGGGATTCTACGAGCAGTACTTC
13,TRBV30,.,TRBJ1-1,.,CAWSVGGETEAFF,TGTGCCTGGAGTGTGGGGGGGGAGACTGAAGCTTTCTTT
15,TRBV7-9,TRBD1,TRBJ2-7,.,CASSQTDRVSYEQYF,TGTGCCAGCAGCCAAACGGACAGGGTAAGCTACGAGCAGTACTTC
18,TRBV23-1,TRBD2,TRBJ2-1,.,CASSQRNVAGEPYNEQFF,TGCGCCAGCAGTCAACGAAACGTAGCGGGAGAACCCTACAATGAGCAGTTCTTC
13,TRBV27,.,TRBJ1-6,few,CASSNSYNSPLHF,TGTGCCAGCAGCAACTCCTATAATTCACCCCTCCACTTT
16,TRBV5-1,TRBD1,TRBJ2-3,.,CASSLGGQQNTDTQYF,TGCGCCAGCAGCTTGGGGGGACAGCAAAATACAGATACGCAGTATTTT
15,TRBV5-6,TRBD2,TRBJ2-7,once,CASSFSGRVLDEQYF,TGTGCCAGCAGCTTTAGCGGGAGGGTTTTAGACGAGCAGTACTTC
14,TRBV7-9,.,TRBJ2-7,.,CASSGVSGRYEQYF,TGTGCCAGCAGCGGGGTAAGCGGCCGCTACGAGCAGTACTTC
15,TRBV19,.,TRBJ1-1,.,CASRAPDGMNTEAFF,TGTGCCAGTAGAGCCCCGGACGGGATGAACACTGAAGCTTTCTTT
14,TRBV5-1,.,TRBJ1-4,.,CASKLEGGNEKLFF,TGCGCCAGCAAATTGGAGGGAGGTAATGAAAAACTGTTTTTT
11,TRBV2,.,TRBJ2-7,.,CASKKGQEQYF,TGTGCCAGCAAGAAGGGGCAGGAGCAGTACTTC
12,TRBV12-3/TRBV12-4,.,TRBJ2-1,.,CASSTGNNEQFF,TGTGCCAGCAGTACAGGGAACAATGAGCAGTTCTTC
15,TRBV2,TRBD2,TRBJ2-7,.,CASSRGREQRYEQYF,TGTGCCAGCAGCCGTGGGCGGGAGCAGAGGTACGAGCAGTACTTC
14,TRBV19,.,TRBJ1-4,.,CASSIWGQNEKLFF,TGTGCCAGTAGTATTTGGGGGCAGAATGAAAAACTGTTTTTT
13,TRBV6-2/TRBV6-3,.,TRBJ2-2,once,CASSYKGTGELFF,TGTGCCAGCAGTTATAAGGGGACCGGGGAGCTGTTTTTT
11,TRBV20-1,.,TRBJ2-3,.,CSARAHGTQYF,TGCAGTGCCAGGGCCCATGGTACGCAGTATTTT
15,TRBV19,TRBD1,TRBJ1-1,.,CASSTLQGDDTEAFF,TGTGCCAGTAGTACGTTACAGGGGGACGACACTGAAGCTTTCTTT
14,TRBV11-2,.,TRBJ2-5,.,CASSPGRVGETQYF,TGTGCCAGCAGCCCGGGCAGGGTAGGGGAGACCCAGTACTTC
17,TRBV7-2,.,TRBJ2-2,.,CASSFDYGGLGTGELFF,TGTGCCAGCAGCTTCGACTACGGAGGATTGGGGACCGGGGAGCTGTTTTTT
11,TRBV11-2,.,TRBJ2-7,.,CASSPWREQYF,TGTGCCAGCAGCCCTTGGAGGGAGCAGTACTTC
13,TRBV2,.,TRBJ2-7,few,CAVGRDNSYEQYF,TGTGCCGTAGGTCGGGACAACTCCTACGAGCAGTACTTC
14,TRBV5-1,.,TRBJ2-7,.,CASSLDSLVYEQYF,TGCGCCAGCAGCTTGGACAGCCTGGTCTACGAGCAGTACTTC
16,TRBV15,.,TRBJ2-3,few,CATSASRGPGTDTQYF,TGTGCCACCAGCGCAAGTAGAGGACCGGGGACAGATACGCAGTATTTT
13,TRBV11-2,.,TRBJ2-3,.,CASSLAREDTQYF,TGTGCCAGCAGCTTAGCGCGGGAAGATACGCAGTATTTT
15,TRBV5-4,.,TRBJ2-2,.,CASSPARQNTGELFF,TGTGCCAGCAGCCCGGCTCGACAGAACACCGGGGAGCTGTTTTTT
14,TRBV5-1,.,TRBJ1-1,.,CASFEVGASTEAFF,TGCGCCAGCTTCGAGGTGGGGGCAAGCACTGAAGCTTTCTTT
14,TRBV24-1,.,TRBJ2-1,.,CATSAAGSYNEQFF,TGTGCCACCAGTGCGGCGGGTTCCTACAATGAGCAGTTCTTC
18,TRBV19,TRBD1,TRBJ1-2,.,CASSIDSWDRGRNYGYTF,TGTGCCAGTAGTATAGACTCATGGGACAGGGGGCGCAACTATGGCTACACCTTC
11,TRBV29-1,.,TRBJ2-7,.,CSASVAGEQYF,TGCAGCGCCTCGGTAGCCGGTGAGCAGTACTTC
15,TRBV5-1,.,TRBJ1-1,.,CASSLDRVDDTEAFF,TGCGCCAGCAGCTTGGACAGGGTCGACGACACTGAAGCTTTCTTT
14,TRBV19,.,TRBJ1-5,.,CASSAGQKNQPQHF,TGTGCCAGTAGTGCCGGACAGAAGAATCAGCCCCAGCATTTT
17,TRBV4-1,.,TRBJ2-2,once,CASSQEEAVANTGELFF,TGCGCCAGCAGCCAAGAAGAAGCGGTCGCGAACACCGGGGAGCTGTTTTTT
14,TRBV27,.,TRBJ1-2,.,CASSSSGQVGGYTF,TGTGCCAGCAGTTCCTCGGGACAAGTAGGCGGCTACACCTTC
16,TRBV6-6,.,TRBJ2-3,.,CASSRGLEPSTDTQYF,TGTGCCAGCAGTCGGGGACTGGAGCCTAGCACAGATACGCAGTATTTT